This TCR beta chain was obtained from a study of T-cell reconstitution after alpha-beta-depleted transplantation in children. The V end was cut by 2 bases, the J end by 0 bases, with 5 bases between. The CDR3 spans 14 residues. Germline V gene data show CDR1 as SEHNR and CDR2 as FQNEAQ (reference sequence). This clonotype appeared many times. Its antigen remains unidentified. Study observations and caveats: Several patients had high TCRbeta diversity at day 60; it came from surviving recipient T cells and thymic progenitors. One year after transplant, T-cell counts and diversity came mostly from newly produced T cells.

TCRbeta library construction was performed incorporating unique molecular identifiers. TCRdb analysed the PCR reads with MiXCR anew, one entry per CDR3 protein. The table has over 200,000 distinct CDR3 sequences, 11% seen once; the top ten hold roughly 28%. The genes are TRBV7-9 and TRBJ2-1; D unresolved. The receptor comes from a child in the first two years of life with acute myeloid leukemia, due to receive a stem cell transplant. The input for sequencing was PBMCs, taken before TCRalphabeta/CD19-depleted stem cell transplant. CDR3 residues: CASSLSSSYNEQFF. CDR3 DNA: TGTGCCAGCAGCTTAAGTAGCTCCTACAATGAGCAGTTCTTC. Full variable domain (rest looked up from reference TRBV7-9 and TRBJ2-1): DTGVSQNPRHKITKRGQNVTFRCDPISEHNRLYWYRQTLGQGPEFLTYFQNEAQLEKSRLLSDRFSAERPKGSFSTLEIQRTEQGDSAMYLCASSLSSSYNEQFFGPGTRLTVL.